One sample yielded the 2 T cell receptor beta chains listed below, sequenced in a study of T and B cells in COVID-19 patients. TRB was amplified from around 250-500 ng of blood genomic DNA. Multiplex PCR with BIOMED2 TRB-A/B primer pools amplified TRB rearrangements. TCRdb recomputed calls from the multiplex PCR reads with MiXCR, one row per CDR3 protein. The sample contains under 8,500 distinct CDR3 sequences, roughly a quarter of which appear only once. Sequenced: blood. Every receptor here comes from a human donor with active COVID-19.

The V gene is TRBV7-2, the J gene TRBJ1-2; 7 bases map to TRBD1. The germline V gene encodes CDR1 SGHTA and CDR2 FQGNSA. The CDR3 runs to 17 residues. The trim removed 4 bases at V and 2 bases at J, leaving 13 bases unmatched. The CDR3 protein is CASSSPREGGRNYGYTF. In DNA, the CDR3 is TGTGCCAGCAGCTCCCCGCGGGAAGGGGGCAGGAACTATGGCTACACCTTC.

This chain connects TRBV11-3 to TRBJ2-3, with D maybe TRBD1 (7 bases). Trimming removed 5 bases from V and 4 bases from J, with 19 bases in between. CDR1 is SGHNT and CDR2 is YENEEA in the germline V gene. The CDR3 covers 16 residues. The CDR3 DNA reads TGTGCCAGCAGCCCACCAGGGGGAGGTTGGGCAGATACGCAGTATTTT. It yields the protein CASSPPGGGWADTQYF.